Presented here are 18 T cell receptor beta chains from one specimen sequenced in a study of control samples from healthy donors and cancer patients. Clones were read by immunoSEQ multiplex PCR, and TCRdb kept only the in-frame ones, dropping some. This table has roughly 100,000 clones, about 89% appearing once. Sample: blood. These receptors were taken from a young woman in good health.

The chain carries TRBV28 and TRBJ2-1, with D tentatively TRBD1 (5 bases). This CDR3 has 13 residues. From germline, CDR1 is MDHEN and CDR2 SYDVKM. Trimming left V 8 bases short and J 3 bases short, with 11 bases between. The CDR3 sequence is CASSGPNYNEQFF. The DNA for the CDR3 is TGTGCCAGCTCAGGGCCAAACTACAATGAGCAGTTCTTC.

The gene calls are TRBV9 and TRBJ1-6; D is perhaps TRBD1 (5 bases). The length of the CDR3 is 15 residues. Trimming took off 0 bases at V and 9 bases at J, with 13 bases between the two ends. Looked up from germline, CDR1 is SGDLS and CDR2 is YYNGEE. This CDR3 is CASSVGLGRGSPLHF. The CDR3 DNA sequence: TGTGCCAGCAGCGTAGGCCTGGGGCGGGGTTCACCCCTCCACTTT.

The chain combines TRBV20-1 with TRBJ1-1; weak D call: TRBD1 (5 bases). The V and J ends lost 3 bases and 11 bases respectively, with 10 bases between them. The length of the CDR3 is 10 residues. Germline V gene sequence: CDR1 DFQATT, CDR2 SNEGSKA (reference sequence). The CDR3 nucleotides are TGCAGTGCTAGTGGGGGAGGGGCTTTCTTT. Translated: CSASGGGAFF.

V usage is TRBV5-1 and J usage is TRBJ2-7; 11 bases match TRBD2. J gave up 2 bases and V 4 bases, and 8 bases lay outside the gene matches. This CDR3 has 16 amino acids. Germline assignment: CDR1 SGHRS and CDR2 YFSETQ. The CDR3 coding sequence is TGCGCCAGCAGCAAATCCGGGACTAGCGGTACCTACGAGCAGTACTTC. It yields the protein CASSKSGTSGTYEQYF. The entire variable domain, with the rest obtained from reference TRBV5-1 and TRBJ2-7, is as follows: KAGVTQTPRYLIKTRGQQVTLSCSPISGHRSVSWYQQTPGQGLQFLFEYFSETQRNKGNFPGRFSGRQFSNSRSEMNVSTLELGDSALYLCASSKSGTSGTYEQYFGPGTRLTVT.

This chain uses TRBV6-1 with TRBJ1-2; D is ambiguous. Germline CDR1 is MNHNS and CDR2 is SASEGT. The CDR3 loop spans 17 amino acids. Trimming cost V 3 bases and J 0 bases, with 17 bases left between them. The CDR3 region is CASSDGGTSLANYGYTF. The CDR3 DNA reads TGTGCCAGCAGTGACGGTGGTACCAGCCTAGCTAACTATGGCTACACCTTC.

The chain has TRBV6-1 and TRBJ2-7, with a tentative D call TRBD1 (6 bases). This CDR3 is built from 16 residues. The V gene lost 4 bases and the J gene lost 1 base, with 17 bases spanning the gap. Per germline, CDR1 MNHNS and CDR2 SASEGT. DNA of the CDR3: TGTGCCAGCAGTGGGAATACAGGGAGACGATCCTACGAGCAGTACTTC. Its translation is CASSGNTGRRSYEQYF.

The rearrangement uses TRBV7-3 and TRBJ2-5; no reliable D call. The germline V gene has CDR1 SGHTA and CDR2 FQGTGA. The ends were cut back, 2 bases at V and 2 bases at J, with 6 bases in the middle. The CDR3 runs to 13 residues. The CDR3 bases are TGTGCCAGCAGCTTATGGGAACAAGAGACCCAGTACTTC. Residues: CASSLWEQETQYF. The full variable domain, rest sourced from reference TRBV7-3 and TRBJ2-5, is GAGVSQTPSNKVTEKGKYVELRCDPISGHTALYWYRQSLGQGPEFLIYFQGTGAADDSGLPNDRFFAVRPEGSVSTLKIQRTERGDSAVYLCASSLWEQETQYFGPGTRLLVL.

Note on this clone: An end of the junction does not agree with germline; a read error may underlie this. The chain carries TRBV4-1 and TRBJ1-2, with D possibly TRBD1 on 5 matching bases. Germline V gene data show CDR1 as MGHRA and CDR2 as YSYEKL. This CDR3 is built from 18 residues. CDR3 sequence reads: CASSPQGTARGPNAVRKF. CDR3 DNA: TGCGCCAGCAGCCCCCAGGGAACAGCACGAGGACCCAACGCCGTAAGAAAGTTC.

J is TRBJ1-2 and V is TRBV27; no reliable D call. The germline V gene encodes CDR1 MNHEY and CDR2 SMNVEV (reference sequence). V was cut by 6 bases and J by 4 bases, with 24 bases left in between. The CDR3 is made up of 17 amino acids. This CDR3 is CASRITLAPTGAYGYTF. DNA for the CDR3: TGTGCCAGCAGAATCACCCTAGCCCCCACGGGCGCCTATGGCTACACCTTC.

V usage is TRBV6-5 and J usage is TRBJ1-4; possible D gene TRBD1, 5 bases. The ends were cut back, 0 bases at V and 4 bases at J, with 9 bases in the middle. This CDR3 comprises 15 residues. The germline V gene encodes CDR1 MNHEY and CDR2 SVGAGI. The CDR3 protein is CASSYSGTYNEKLFF. CDR3 sequence (DNA): TGTGCCAGCAGTTACTCGGGGACCTATAATGAAAAACTGTTTTTT.

The chain uses TRBV7-2 and TRBJ2-7; D not certain. CDR3 size: 13 residues. Trimming took 3 bases from V and 0 from J, leaving 6 bases between them. In germline, CDR1 is SGHTA, CDR2 FQGNSA. The chain's CDR3 is CASSFGSSYEQYF. The CDR3 DNA reads TGTGCCAGCAGCTTTGGCAGCTCCTACGAGCAGTACTTC.

The V call is TRBV30, the J call TRBJ2-3; D is unclear. The germline CDR1 and CDR2 sequences are GTSNPN and SVGIG (reference sequence). The V gene lost 0 bases and the J gene lost 5 bases, with 15 bases spanning the gap. This CDR3 comprises 15 residues. CDR3 nucleotide sequence: TGTGCCTGGAGTGTATTCTCGGGCCCCCAAGATACGCAGTATTTT. It encodes CAWSVFSGPQDTQYF.

The chain joins TRBV30 to TRBJ1-2; D unresolved. Trimming took 3 bases from V and 4 from J, leaving 9 bases between them. CDR3 size: 12 residues. Germline values: CDR1 GTSNPN, CDR2 SVGIG (reference sequence). The CDR3 DNA sequence: TGTGCCTGGAGCCCCGACCTCTATGGCTACACCTTC. This gives the protein CAWSPDLYGYTF.

V is TRBV19 and J is TRBJ2-1; 8 bases are shared with TRBD2. The CDR3 is 15 residues long. V lost 4 bases to trimming and J lost 4 bases; unmatched junction nucleotides: 6. CDR1 is LNHDA, CDR2 SQIVND, per germline (reference sequence). Here the CDR3 DNA reads TGTGCCAGTAGTAACGGGGGGGGCCTATACAATGAGCAGTTCTTC. This codes for CASSNGGGLYNEQFF.

The gene calls are TRBV10-3 and TRBJ1-2; 10 bases line up with TRBD1. Losses at the gene ends were 6 bases for V and 7 bases for J; bases not matched to a gene: 8. CDR3 length: 14 residues. The germline V gene encodes CDR1 ENHRY and CDR2 SYGVKD. This CDR3 is CAISRQGAQIGYTF. CDR3 DNA sequence: TGTGCCATCAGCCGACAGGGGGCGCAAATTGGCTACACCTTC.

The chain links TRBV5-1 to TRBJ2-1; possible D gene TRBD2, 5 bases. The length of the CDR3 is 11 residues. Germline CDR1 SGHRS, CDR2 YFSETQ. Between the trimmed V and J ends, which lost 7 bases and 16 bases, there was a span of 18 bases. The CDR3, as DNA: TGCGCCAGCGTCTCCTCGGACTCGGCCTTCTTC. It yields the protein CASVSSDSAFF.

This clone has ten or more counts. This chain joins TRBV20-1 and TRBJ1-1; D unresolved. V lost 3 bases to trimming and J lost 5 bases, with 13 bases between them. This CDR3 has 13 amino acids. Germline-derived CDR1 and CDR2 are DFQATT and SNEGSKA (reference sequence). The CDR3 DNA reads TGCAGTGCTAGTGAAGCCTCCCCGACTGAAGCTTTCTTT. This translates into CSASEASPTEAFF.

The rearrangement joins TRBV18 to TRBJ1-5; tentative D call: TRBD1 (5 bases). This CDR3 has 14 amino acids. V lost 3 bases, J lost 0 bases, and 6 bases lay in between. Germline V gene lookup returns CDR1 KGHSH and CDR2 LQKENI. The CDR3 spells CASSPTDSNQPQHF. CDR3 coding DNA: TGTGCCAGCTCACCGACAGATAGCAATCAGCCCCAGCATTTT.